Listed below are T cell receptor beta chains from one sample, sequenced in a study of cytomegalovirus exposure and HLA in healthy donors. Libraries were prepared by immunoSEQ multiplex PCR; TCRdb keeps only in-frame clonotypes and omits some of them. The table includes around 270,000 clones, 80% detected once. Sequences were obtained from PBMCs. Source of these receptors: a girl aged 2 to 10 in good health and CMV-seronegative. Both conserved end residues are part of each CDR3. The order of the fields is D gene, V gene, clone size, J gene, CDR3 DNA, CDR3 protein. The D gene is left open where the match is weak. Some rows have no size entry. The others give once, few or many, or a class for an expanded clone.

d_call: TRBD2; v_call: TRBV28; clone_size: NA; j_call: TRBJ2-3; cdr3_nt: TGTGCCAGCAATAGCGGGAGGGGTAGCACAGATACGCAGTATTTT; cdr3_aa: CASNSGRGSTDTQYF
d_call: NA; v_call: TRBV29-1; clone_size: NA; j_call: TRBJ2-7; cdr3_nt: TGCAGCGTTGAGTCCCCCGGCTTCGGCGGACTGGAGACATACGAGCAGTACTTC; cdr3_aa: CSVESPGFGGLETYEQYF
d_call: TRBD1; v_call: TRBV5-1; clone_size: once; j_call: TRBJ1-1; cdr3_nt: TGCGCCAGCAGCTTGGGTGGGACAGCTACCAACACTGAAGCTTTCTTT; cdr3_aa: CASSLGGTATNTEAFF
d_call: TRBD2; v_call: TRBV5-1; clone_size: NA; j_call: TRBJ2-5; cdr3_nt: TGCGCCAGCAGTCGGTCGGGACTAGCGGGAGGAATTAGAGAAGAGACCCAGTACTTC; cdr3_aa: CASSRSGLAGGIREETQYF
d_call: TRBD1; v_call: TRBV25-1; clone_size: NA; j_call: TRBJ2-7; cdr3_nt: TGTGCCAGCAGCAACCAGGGGGAACCCGAGCAGTACTTC; cdr3_aa: CASSNQGEPEQYF
d_call: NA; v_call: TRBV11-2; clone_size: NA; j_call: TRBJ1-5; cdr3_nt: TGTGCCAGCAGCTTAGACGGTTGGCAGCCCCAGCATTTT; cdr3_aa: CASSLDGWQPQHF
d_call: NA; v_call: TRBV28; clone_size: NA; j_call: TRBJ2-3; cdr3_nt: TGTGCCAGCAGTTTATGGGAGGGACCCACAGATACGCAGTATTTT; cdr3_aa: CASSLWEGPTDTQYF
d_call: NA; v_call: TRBV4-2; clone_size: NA; j_call: TRBJ2-7; cdr3_nt: TGTGCCAGCAGCCAACTCGCATCAGGGCAATACGAGCAGTACTTC; cdr3_aa: CASSQLASGQYEQYF
d_call: NA; v_call: TRBV6-1; clone_size: NA; j_call: TRBJ1-2; cdr3_nt: TGTGCCATCCGGGACGGTGGAGGGAAGGAAGGCTACACCTTC; cdr3_aa: CAIRDGGGKEGYTF
d_call: NA; v_call: TRBV2; clone_size: once; j_call: TRBJ1-5; cdr3_nt: TGTGCCAGCAGTGAGGCCAGGGGAGTCAATCAGCCCCAGCATTTT; cdr3_aa: CASSEARGVNQPQHF
d_call: NA; v_call: TRBV9; clone_size: once; j_call: TRBJ2-1; cdr3_nt: TGTGCCAGCAGCGTAGTGAGCTCCTACAATGAGCAGTTCTTC; cdr3_aa: CASSVVSSYNEQFF
d_call: TRBD2; v_call: TRBV12-5; clone_size: NA; j_call: TRBJ2-1; cdr3_nt: TGTGCTAGTTGTCGACTAGCGGGAGTACCCGAGCAGTTCTTC; cdr3_aa: CASCRLAGVPEQFF
d_call: TRBD1; v_call: TRBV4-1; clone_size: once; j_call: TRBJ2-1; cdr3_nt: TGCGCCAGCAGCCAAGATGTGAGACAGGGTATCAATGAGCAGTTCTTC; cdr3_aa: CASSQDVRQGINEQFF
d_call: TRBD2; v_call: TRBV2; clone_size: NA; j_call: TRBJ2-2; cdr3_nt: TGTGCCAGCAGTGATACTAGCGCCGACACCGGGGAGCTGTTTTTT; cdr3_aa: CASSDTSADTGELFF
d_call: NA; v_call: TRBV28; clone_size: NA; j_call: TRBJ1-5; cdr3_nt: TGTGCCAGCAGTCTAGGAGGGAGGGGGATTCAGCCCCAGCATTTT; cdr3_aa: CASSLGGRGIQPQHF
d_call: TRBD2; v_call: TRBV7-6; clone_size: NA; j_call: TRBJ2-7; cdr3_nt: TGTGCCAGCAGCCCTAGTCCGGGGGGCTACGAGCAGTACTTC; cdr3_aa: CASSPSPGGYEQYF
d_call: NA; v_call: TRBV7-9; clone_size: NA; j_call: TRBJ2-1; cdr3_nt: TGTGCCAGCAGCGCCCGGGCGGGGCCATACAATGAGCAGTTCTTC; cdr3_aa: CASSARAGPYNEQFF
d_call: TRBD1; v_call: TRBV28; clone_size: NA; j_call: TRBJ1-5; cdr3_nt: TGTGCCAGCAGTTTAAGGGACAGGGGGTTTCGACCGAGCAATCAGCCCCAGCATTTT; cdr3_aa: CASSLRDRGFRPSNQPQHF
d_call: NA; v_call: TRBV28; clone_size: few; j_call: TRBJ2-1; cdr3_nt: TGTGCCAGCAGTCTAGACCGTCGGGCTAGCGCAGCCTCCTACAATGAGCAGTTCTTC; cdr3_aa: CASSLDRRASAASYNEQFF
d_call: NA; v_call: TRBV5-1; clone_size: NA; j_call: TRBJ2-3; cdr3_nt: TGCGCCAGCAGCCAAACTCCCCGCACAGATACGCAGTATTTT; cdr3_aa: CASSQTPRTDTQYF
d_call: TRBD2; v_call: TRBV9; clone_size: few; j_call: TRBJ2-3; cdr3_nt: TGTGCCAGCAGAGGGACTAGCGGTACAGATACGCAGTATTTT; cdr3_aa: CASRGTSGTDTQYF
d_call: NA; v_call: TRBV15; clone_size: once; j_call: TRBJ1-1; cdr3_nt: TGTGCCACCAGCAGGGGCCGGGAGTACACTGAAGCTTTCTTT; cdr3_aa: CATSRGREYTEAFF
d_call: NA; v_call: TRBV11-2; clone_size: NA; j_call: TRBJ2-1; cdr3_nt: TGTGCCAGCAGCTCTTTCAACTACTACAATGAGCAGTTCTTC; cdr3_aa: CASSSFNYYNEQFF
d_call: TRBD1; v_call: TRBV30; clone_size: NA; j_call: TRBJ2-5; cdr3_nt: TGTGCCTGGAGTGGGGACAGGGGGAAAGAGACCCAGTACTTC; cdr3_aa: CAWSGDRGKETQYF
d_call: NA; v_call: TRBV6-5; clone_size: once; j_call: TRBJ1-5; cdr3_nt: TGTGCCAGCCCCGCCCGGGGGATGAGCAATCAGCCCCAGCATTTT; cdr3_aa: CASPARGMSNQPQHF
d_call: TRBD2; v_call: TRBV4-2; clone_size: NA; j_call: TRBJ2-1; cdr3_nt: TGTGCCAGCAGCCACGGACTAGCGGGGGGATATAACAATGAGCAGTTCTTC; cdr3_aa: CASSHGLAGGYNNEQFF
d_call: TRBD1; v_call: TRBV5-4; clone_size: NA; j_call: TRBJ2-7; cdr3_nt: TGTGCCAGCAGCTTACCCCCGGGACAGGGAACCCTTTACGAGCAGTACTTC; cdr3_aa: CASSLPPGQGTLYEQYF
d_call: TRBD1; v_call: TRBV28; clone_size: NA; j_call: TRBJ1-5; cdr3_nt: TGTGCCAGCCTCGACACAGGGGCGAGCAATCAGCCCCAGCATTTT; cdr3_aa: CASLDTGASNQPQHF
d_call: TRBD2; v_call: TRBV19; clone_size: NA; j_call: TRBJ2-7; cdr3_nt: TGTGCCAGTAGTACCTCGGGACTAGCGGGGACCTACGAGCAGTACTTC; cdr3_aa: CASSTSGLAGTYEQYF
d_call: NA; v_call: TRBV7-2; clone_size: NA; j_call: TRBJ1-3; cdr3_nt: TGTGCCAGCAGCTTAAGCGGCTTCTCTGGAAACACCATATATTTT; cdr3_aa: CASSLSGFSGNTIYF
d_call: NA; v_call: TRBV30; clone_size: NA; j_call: TRBJ1-2; cdr3_nt: TGTGCCTGGAGTAAAACAGGCTATGGCTACACCTTC; cdr3_aa: CAWSKTGYGYTF
d_call: TRBD2; v_call: TRBV28; clone_size: once; j_call: TRBJ2-7; cdr3_nt: TGTGCCAGCAGTCCCCTGACTAGCGAGGGAGAGCAGTACTTC; cdr3_aa: CASSPLTSEGEQYF
d_call: NA; v_call: TRBV18; clone_size: NA; j_call: TRBJ1-2; cdr3_nt: TGTGCCAGTGCAGATTACTATGGCTACACCTTC; cdr3_aa: CASADYYGYTF
d_call: TRBD1; v_call: TRBV2; clone_size: NA; j_call: TRBJ2-7; cdr3_nt: TGTGCCAGCGGGGGACAGTTGGTCTTGCGGGAGCAGTACTTC; cdr3_aa: CASGGQLVLREQYF
d_call: NA; v_call: TRBV13; clone_size: NA; j_call: TRBJ1-4; cdr3_nt: TGTGCCAGCAGCTTAGGGGGCGCGAATGAAAAACTGTTTTTT; cdr3_aa: CASSLGGANEKLFF
d_call: TRBD2; v_call: TRBV11-2; clone_size: NA; j_call: TRBJ2-7; cdr3_nt: TGTGCCAGCAGCTTATGGGGCGGGAGTGGGGCCTACGAGCAGTACTTC; cdr3_aa: CASSLWGGSGAYEQYF
d_call: TRBD1; v_call: TRBV7-6; clone_size: once; j_call: TRBJ2-1; cdr3_nt: TGTGCCAGCAGCTTGGGAAAGGGACAGGGGAGGAATGAGCAGTTCTTC; cdr3_aa: CASSLGKGQGRNEQFF
d_call: TRBD1; v_call: TRBV6-6; clone_size: NA; j_call: TRBJ2-4; cdr3_nt: TGTGCCAGCAGAGGGACAGGTATTGCCAAAAACATTCAGTACTTC; cdr3_aa: CASRGTGIAKNIQYF
d_call: TRBD1; v_call: TRBV28; clone_size: once; j_call: TRBJ1-1; cdr3_nt: TGTGCCAGCAGCCGATCCGGGACAGTGCGATCAGAAGCTTTCTTT; cdr3_aa: CASSRSGTVRSEAFF
d_call: NA; v_call: TRBV9; clone_size: NA; j_call: TRBJ2-1; cdr3_nt: TGTGCCAGCAGCGTAGAAGGAGGACCCTACAATGAGCAGTTCTTC; cdr3_aa: CASSVEGGPYNEQFF
d_call: NA; v_call: TRBV5-1; clone_size: NA; j_call: TRBJ1-4; cdr3_nt: TGCGCCAGCAGCTTGGGACAGGCTAATGAAAAACTGTTTTTT; cdr3_aa: CASSLGQANEKLFF
d_call: TRBD1; v_call: TRBV29-1; clone_size: few; j_call: TRBJ2-3; cdr3_nt: TGCAGCGTTGAGACCGACAGGGGAGGAGATACGCAGTATTTT; cdr3_aa: CSVETDRGGDTQYF
d_call: TRBD1; v_call: TRBV29-1; clone_size: NA; j_call: TRBJ2-1; cdr3_nt: TGCAGCGTTGAAGAGGGGGACAGGGTTGGCAATGAGCAGTTCTTC; cdr3_aa: CSVEEGDRVGNEQFF
d_call: TRBD2; v_call: TRBV7-6; clone_size: NA; j_call: TRBJ2-7; cdr3_nt: TGTGCCAGCAGCTTAGGTACTAGCGGCCCCTACGAGCAGTACTTC; cdr3_aa: CASSLGTSGPYEQYF
d_call: TRBD1; v_call: TRBV19; clone_size: NA; j_call: TRBJ1-5; cdr3_nt: TGTGCCAGTAGTAGGGGGACAGGCAATAATCAGCCCCAGCATTTT; cdr3_aa: CASSRGTGNNQPQHF
d_call: TRBD2; v_call: TRBV9; clone_size: once; j_call: TRBJ2-1; cdr3_nt: TGTGCCAGCAGCGTAGTAGCGGGGGACACCCACCTTTACAATGAGCAGTTCTTC; cdr3_aa: CASSVVAGDTHLYNEQFF
d_call: NA; v_call: TRBV13; clone_size: once; j_call: TRBJ2-7; cdr3_nt: TGTGCCAGCAGCTGGTCTTCAAGTTCCTACGAGCAGTACTTC; cdr3_aa: CASSWSSSSYEQYF
d_call: TRBD2; v_call: TRBV9; clone_size: NA; j_call: TRBJ2-2; cdr3_nt: TGTGCCAGCAGCGTGGGACTAGCGGAAAATTTGAACACCGGGGAGCTGTTTTTT; cdr3_aa: CASSVGLAENLNTGELFF
d_call: TRBD1; v_call: TRBV5-1; clone_size: NA; j_call: TRBJ1-6; cdr3_nt: TGCGCCAGCAGCGCCCAGGGGGGTATTCATTCACCCCTCCACTTT; cdr3_aa: CASSAQGGIHSPLHF